This T cell receptor beta chain was sequenced for a study of early T cells in non-severe SARS-CoV-2 infection. The overall study: From unsorted whole blood, bulk RNA was sequenced, and the chains remained unpaired.

In the library, individual cDNA molecules carried attached unique molecular identifiers. MiXCR, run by TCRdb on the 5' RACE reads, gives a single entry per CDR3 protein. The data show 120,000 or so distinct CDR3 sequences, approximately 12% seen once. The CDR3 contains 16 residues. Germline CDR1 is SGHRS and CDR2 is YFSETQ. V shed 2 bases, J shed 5 bases, and the junction held 5 bases outside the gene matches. The genes are TRBV5-1 and TRBJ1-4; 11 bases are shared with TRBD1. Sequences were derived from whole blood, sampled at baseline. This sequence was found in an adult who was a healthcare worker with PCR-confirmed SARS-CoV-2 infection or an uninfected control (not recorded which). CDR3 DNA: TGCGCCAGCAGCTTCCGGACAGGGGGCCAAAATGAAAAACTGTTTTTT. The encoded protein is CASSFRTGGQNEKLFF. The full variable domain, rest sourced from reference TRBV5-1 and TRBJ1-4, is KAGVTQTPRYLIKTRGQQVTLSCSPISGHRSVSWYQQTPGQGLQFLFEYFSETQRNKGNFPGRFSGRQFSNSRSEMNVSTLELGDSALYLCASSFRTGGQNEKLFFGSGTQLSVL.